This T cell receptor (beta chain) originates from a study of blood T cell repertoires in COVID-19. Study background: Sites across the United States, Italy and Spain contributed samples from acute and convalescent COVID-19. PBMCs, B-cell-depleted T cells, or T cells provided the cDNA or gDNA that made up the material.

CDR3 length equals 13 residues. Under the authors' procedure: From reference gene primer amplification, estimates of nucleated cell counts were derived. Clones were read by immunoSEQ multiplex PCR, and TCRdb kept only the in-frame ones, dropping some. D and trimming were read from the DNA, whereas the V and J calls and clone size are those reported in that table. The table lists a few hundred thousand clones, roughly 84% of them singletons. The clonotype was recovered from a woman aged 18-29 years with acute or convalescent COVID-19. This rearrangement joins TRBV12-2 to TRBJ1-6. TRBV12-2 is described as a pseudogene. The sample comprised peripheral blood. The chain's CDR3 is CASRPWSSSPLHF. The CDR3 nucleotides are TGTGCAAGTCGGCCGTGGAGTAGCTCACCCCTCCACTTT.